The 22 T cell receptor beta chains below come from one sample, sequenced in a study of early T cells in non-severe SARS-CoV-2 infection. TCRdb independently ran MiXCR on the 5' RACE reads; one entry per CDR3 protein. The top ten hold about a tenth of the sample, which has 70,000 to 95,000 distinct CDR3 sequences, 14% seen once. Source material: whole blood. The origin of the receptors is an adult who was a healthcare worker with PCR-confirmed SARS-CoV-2 infection or an uninfected control (not recorded which).

A few counts support this clonotype. V is TRBV27 and J is TRBJ2-7, with TRBD1 matching over 7 bases. Germline CDR1 and CDR2: MNHEY and SMNVEV (reference sequence). Losses at the gene ends were 2 bases for V and 6 bases for J; bases not matched to a gene: 4. The CDR3 spans 13 residues. This CDR3 reads CASSLTGDGEQYF. The CDR3 DNA reads as TGTGCCAGCAGTTTAACAGGGGACGGCGAGCAGTACTTC.

This clonotype was observed a few times. The rearrangement joins TRBV7-8 to TRBJ2-5; TRBD2 is a possible D gene (6 bases). Trimming shortened V by 4 bases and J by 4 bases, and 13 bases separated the two germline ends. Germline V lookup: CDR1 SGHVS, CDR2 FQNEAQ. This CDR3 spans 14 amino acids. Written as DNA, the CDR3 is TGTGCCAGCAGCTCCACGGGACTCAGAGAGACCCAGTACTTC. This translates into CASSSTGLRETQYF.

This clonotype was recorded many times. The rearrangement joins TRBV6-6 to TRBJ1-5; 8 bases fit TRBD1. V lost 2 bases, J lost 0 bases, and 9 bases stayed unmatched. The germline CDR1 and CDR2 sequences are MNHNY and SVGAGI (reference sequence). This CDR3 is built from 18 residues. The chain's CDR3 is CASSYPKKTGGSNQPQHF. As DNA, the CDR3 is TGTGCCAGCAGTTACCCTAAGAAAACAGGGGGTAGCAATCAGCCCCAGCATTTT.

This clonotype came up a few times. The V call is TRBV9, the J call TRBJ1-1; no reliable D call. CDR3 length: 13 amino acids. Trimming removed 4 bases at V and 0 bases at J, with 7 bases between. Germline assignment: CDR1 SGDLS and CDR2 YYNGEE. CDR3 amino acids: CASSKDLNTEAFF. Here the CDR3 DNA reads TGTGCCAGCAGCAAGGATTTGAACACTGAAGCTTTCTTT.

This clonotype was observed at least ten times. The V gene is TRBV7-2, the J gene TRBJ1-1, with D perhaps matching TRBD1 (5 bases). The germline V gene encodes CDR1 SGHTA and CDR2 FQGNSA. CDR3 length: 14 residues. V was pared by 1 base and J by 7 bases, with 13 bases between. The CDR3 nucleotides are TGTGCCAGCAGCTTAGAAGGAACAGGAAGTGAAGCTTTCTTT. Encoded protein: CASSLEGTGSEAFF.

This clonotype was seen a handful of times. V is TRBV12-5 and J is TRBJ2-4, with D unresolved. CDR3 length: 18 residues. Germline loops: CDR1 LGHNT, CDR2 FRNRAP. The V and J ends lost 7 bases and 2 bases respectively, with 24 bases between them. CDR3 sequence (DNA): TGTGCTAGTGCCCTGCCCTTTAGCCACGGCATAACCAAAAACATTCAGTACTTC. Translating gives CASALPFSHGITKNIQYF.

Ten or more counts support this clonotype. The chain joins TRBV20-1 to TRBJ1-5, with 10 bases that match TRBD1. This CDR3 has 18 amino acids. After removal of 0 bases from V and 2 bases from J, the junction contained 10 bases not matched to a gene. Germline V gene data show CDR1 as DFQATT and CDR2 as SNEGSKA (reference sequence). This CDR3 reads CSARDLGGQGEGNQPQHF. CDR3 bases: TGCAGTGCTAGAGATTTAGGAGGACAGGGGGAAGGCAATCAGCCCCAGCATTTT.

Comments on this clonotype: A much larger clone sits a single nucleotide away, making a read error possible. The chain couples TRBV27 to TRBJ1-6; 7 positions match TRBD1. The CDR3 covers 15 residues. Germline-derived CDR1 and CDR2 are MNHEY and SMNVEV (reference sequence). In nucleotides, the CDR3 is TGTACCAGCAGTTTATTCGAGGGAGGGGGCTCACCCCTCCACTTT. As protein: CTSSLFEGGGSPLHF.

V gene TRBV19 combines with J gene TRBJ1-1; no reliable D call. Trimming shortened V by 7 bases and J by 5 bases, and 17 bases separated the two germline ends. This CDR3 is 14 amino acids long. Germline assignment: CDR1 LNHDA and CDR2 SQIVND (reference sequence). The CDR3 sequence: CASNTPLLGTEAFF. The CDR3 DNA follows: TGTGCCAGTAATACACCTCTGCTGGGGACTGAAGCTTTCTTT.

The V and J genes are TRBV29-1 and TRBJ1-5; the D is unclear. Per germline, CDR1 SQVTM and CDR2 ANQGSEA. The CDR3 runs to 12 residues. Between the trimmed V and J ends, which lost 5 bases and 0 bases, there was a span of 5 bases. The CDR3 reads CSVQFSNQPQHF. In nucleotides, the CDR3 is TGCAGCGTTCAGTTTAGCAATCAGCCCCAGCATTTT.

This clonotype has only a few counts. The chain links TRBV15 to TRBJ1-6, with D possibly TRBD1 on 5 matching bases. The germline CDR1 and CDR2 sequences are LNHNV and YYDKDF (reference sequence). Trimming removed 0 bases at V and 8 bases at J, with 14 bases between. This CDR3 region has 16 residues. For the CDR3, the DNA is TGTGCCACCAGCAGAGATAAAGTGGCAGGGCATTCACCCCTCCACTTT. It yields the protein CATSRDKVAGHSPLHF.

This chain joins TRBV29-1 and TRBJ1-2, with TRBD1 as a possible D gene (6 bases). The V end was cut by 4 bases, the J end by 6 bases, with 21 bases between. CDR3 size: 15 residues. CDR1 is SQVTM, CDR2 ANQGSEA, per germline. The CDR3 DNA reads as TGCAGCGTTGGGCCCCGGGGGGGGCAGGAGAATGGCTACACCTTC. Translation: CSVGPRGGQENGYTF.

This clonotype was counted only a few times. V gene TRBV7-8 combines with J gene TRBJ1-4; a weak D match, TRBD1 (5 bases). The CDR3 is made up of 17 amino acids. V lost 4 bases and J 5 bases, leaving 20 bases between the germline ends. Germline lookup yields CDR1 SGHVS and CDR2 FQNEAQ. CDR3: CASSSAGGAGGNEKLFF. The CDR3 DNA is TGTGCCAGCAGCTCCGCGGGGGGAGCCGGGGGAAATGAAAAACTGTTTTTT. The full variable domain, with the rest looked up from reference TRBV7-8 and TRBJ1-4, is GAGVSQSPRYKVAKRGQDVALRCDPISGHVSLFWYQQALGQGPEFLTYFQNEAQLDKSGLPSDRFFAERPEGSVSTLKIQRTQQEDSAVYLCASSSAGGAGGNEKLFFGSGTQLSVL.

This chain uses TRBV3-1 with TRBJ2-7; a weak D match, TRBD2 (5 bases). Per the germline V gene, CDR1 is LGHDT and CDR2 is YNNKEL (reference sequence). The CDR3 is 14 residues long. Trimming took 4 bases from V and 6 from J, leaving 16 bases between them. The CDR3 loop is CASSPNGGAGEQYF. DNA for the CDR3: TGTGCCAGCAGCCCCAACGGCGGCGCGGGCGAGCAGTACTTC.

This clonotype was seen a few times. This chain connects TRBV5-1 to TRBJ2-1; 8 bases are a match to TRBD2. Germline V lookup: CDR1 SGHRS, CDR2 YFSETQ. This CDR3 contains 17 residues. Trimming at V came to 7 bases and at J to 5 bases, leaving 17 bases not matched to a gene. CDR3 residues: CASQGDQRGPGDNEQFF. The CDR3 nucleotides read TGCGCCAGCCAAGGGGATCAGCGGGGGCCGGGAGACAATGAGCAGTTCTTC.

V usage is TRBV27 and J usage is TRBJ2-3, with a tentative D call TRBD2 (6 bases). Trimming removed 1 base at V and 4 bases at J, with 6 bases between. Germline lookup yields CDR1 MNHEY and CDR2 SMNVEV (reference sequence). The CDR3 contains 13 residues. The CDR3 protein is CASSLWEADTQYF. The CDR3 DNA reads as TGTGCCAGCAGTTTATGGGAGGCAGATACGCAGTATTTT.

V gene TRBV11-2 combines with J gene TRBJ1-4, with TRBD1 matching over 7 bases. J was trimmed by 8 bases and V by 3 bases; bases with no gene match: 6. The CDR3 has 14 residues. Germline-derived CDR1 and CDR2 are SGHAT and FQNNGV. CDR3 region: CASSFTGAGEKLFF. Here the CDR3 DNA reads TGTGCCAGCAGCTTCACAGGGGCCGGGGAAAAACTGTTTTTT.

This chain connects TRBV6-4 to TRBJ2-3; D gene unclear. CDR3 length: 15 residues. The germline CDR1 and CDR2 sequences are MRHNA and SNTAGT. Between the trimmed V and J ends, which lost 7 bases and 1 base, there was a span of 15 bases. Here the CDR3 reads CASTSDPAGTDTQYF. The CDR3 DNA is TGTGCCAGCACCTCGGACCCTGCGGGCACAGATACGCAGTATTTT.

The chain has TRBV6-2 or TRBV6-3 and TRBJ1-2; D gene unclear. V gave up 6 bases and J gave up 3 bases, with 14 bases separating them. This CDR3 spans 14 amino acids. Germline V gene lookup returns CDR1 MNHEY and CDR2 SVGEGT. Here the CDR3 DNA reads TGTGCCAGCAGAGAGAATTATGGCGACTATGGCTACACCTTC. Translation gives CASRENYGDYGYTF.

About this clonotype: Given a much more abundant clone one base away, this may be a read error. The CDR3 nucleotides are TGTGCCAGCAGCTTAGAACTCCAGAGGGTTAGCGAGCAGTTCTTC. Residues: CASSLELQRVSEQFF. The chain employs TRBV7-9 and TRBJ2-1; D might be TRBD2 (5 bases). Germline-derived CDR1 and CDR2 are SEHNR and FQNEAQ (reference sequence). V was pared by 1 base and J by 10 bases, with 17 bases between. This CDR3 region has 15 residues.

The chain employs TRBV13 and TRBJ2-7, with D maybe TRBD1 (6 bases). CDR1 is PRHDT, CDR2 FYEKMQ, per germline (reference sequence). The length of the CDR3 is 15 residues. The V gene lost 6 bases and the J gene lost 4 bases, with 19 bases spanning the gap. CDR3 sequence: CASSPGLRTEYEQYF. Written as DNA, the CDR3 is TGTGCCAGCAGTCCCGGCTTACGGACAGAGTACGAGCAGTACTTC.

This chain's CDR3 is CASSRRAGELFF. CDR3 bases: TGTGCCAGCAGCCGACGGGCCGGGGAGCTGTTTTTT. The gene calls are TRBV7-2 and TRBJ2-2; D not resolved. Trimming removed 5 bases at V and 6 bases at J, with 7 bases between. This CDR3 has 12 residues. Germline loops: CDR1 SGHTA, CDR2 FQGNSA.